The 13 T cell receptor beta chains given below trace back to one sample, sequenced in a study of blood T cell repertoires in COVID-19. Sequenced by immunoSEQ multiplex PCR; TCRdb stores in-frame clones only, minus some. The data show under 250,000 clones, about 93% seen once. The sample was peripheral blood. These receptors were taken from a man aged 60 to 69 with COVID-19, enrolled during active disease.

This sequence joins TRBV19 and TRBJ2-7, with 8 bases aligning to TRBD2. V gave up 3 bases and J gave up 0 bases; unmatched junction bases: 7. Looked up from germline, CDR1 is LNHDA and CDR2 is SQIVND (reference sequence). The CDR3 loop spans 16 amino acids. Here the CDR3 DNA reads TGTGCCAGTAGTATTAGCGGGGCCCTCCTCTCCTACGAGCAGTACTTC. Encoded protein: CASSISGALLSYEQYF. Supplemented by reference TRBV19 and TRBJ2-7, the full variable domain reads DGGITQSPKYLFRKEGQNVTLSCEQNLNHDAMYWYRQDPGQGLRLIYYSQIVNDFQKGDIAEGYSVSREKKESFPLTVTSAQKNPTAFYLCASSISGALLSYEQYFGPGTRLTVT.

This clone occurred once. The chain carries TRBV19 and TRBJ1-6, with D possibly being TRBD1 (6 bases). Trimming stripped 7 bases from V and 7 bases from J, with 17 bases between. This CDR3 contains 15 residues. Germline lookup yields CDR1 LNHDA and CDR2 SQIVND (reference sequence). CDR3 sequence: CASNMGDIPNSPLHF. CDR3 coding DNA: TGTGCCAGTAACATGGGGGACATTCCGAATTCACCCCTCCACTTT.

The J gene is TRBJ2-1, the V gene TRBV30, with TRBD2 as a possible D gene (6 bases). CDR3 length: 14 amino acids. In germline, CDR1 is GTSNPN, CDR2 SVGIG (reference sequence). Trimming cost V 4 bases and J 12 bases, with 22 bases left between them. In DNA form, the CDR3 reads TGTGCCTGGACCACAAGCCGGAAGGGAGGTAGGCAGTTCTTC. It yields the protein CAWTTSRKGGRQFF.

Only one count was recorded for this clone. The CDR3 nucleotides are TGTGCCAGCAGCGCTGTGGTAGCCAGAATAGGGGGCCCGGCAGATACGCAGTATTTT. Its protein product is CASSAVVARIGGPADTQYF. This chain uses TRBV3-1 (or the pseudogene TRBV3-2) with TRBJ2-3, with TRBD1 matching 7 bases. In germline, CDR1 is LGHDT, CDR2 YNNKEL (reference sequence). Trimming cost V 5 bases and J 4 bases; bases outside gene matches: 21. This CDR3 contains 19 residues.

The V call is TRBV28, the J call TRBJ2-3, with D possibly matching TRBD2 (6 bases). V was clipped by 4 bases and J by 0 bases, with 11 bases between them. The CDR3 has 15 residues. Germline loops: CDR1 MDHEN, CDR2 SYDVKM. CDR3 region: CASSWTGASTDTQYF. CDR3 DNA: TGTGCCAGCAGTTGGACGGGAGCGAGCACAGATACGCAGTATTTT.

J is TRBJ1-2 and V is TRBV12-3 or TRBV12-4; D gene unclear. V lost 5 bases to trimming and J lost 1 base, with 5 bases between them. The CDR3 length is 12 residues. CDR3 nucleotides: TGTGCCAGCAGTCGAGATAACTATGGCTACACCTTC. This sequence encodes CASSRDNYGYTF.

The genes are TRBV5-1 and TRBJ1-1; 7 nucleotides align to TRBD1. CDR3 length: 14 amino acids. Trimming at V came to 4 bases and at J to 2 bases, leaving 5 bases not matched to a gene. Germline loops: CDR1 SGHRS, CDR2 YFSETQ. This CDR3 reads CASSTGQPNTEAFF. As DNA, the CDR3 is TGCGCCAGCAGCACGGGACAGCCTAACACTGAAGCTTTCTTT.

The chain combines TRBV19 with TRBJ1-2, with 7 bases fitting TRBD1. This CDR3 is 16 amino acids long. The germline V gene has CDR1 LNHDA and CDR2 SQIVND (reference sequence). The J segment lost 4 bases and the V segment lost 3 bases, leaving 11 bases of the junction unmatched. The CDR3 loop reads CASSIPGQSSFYGYTF. As DNA, the CDR3 is TGTGCCAGTAGTATCCCGGGACAGTCCTCATTCTATGGCTACACCTTC.

This clone was counted once. The chain carries TRBV10-3 and TRBJ2-1; 11 bases are shared with TRBD2. The CDR3 extends over 14 amino acids. With 6 bases clipped from V and 8 bases from J, the junction kept 6 bases outside the gene matches. Per germline, CDR1 ENHRY and CDR2 SYGVKD. CDR3 in DNA: TGTGCCATCAGAAAACTAGCGGGAGAACATGAGCAGTTCTTC. Protein product: CAIRKLAGEHEQFF.

This clone was detected only once. The chain employs TRBV11-3 and TRBJ2-6; D may be TRBD1 (6 bases). Germline V lookup: CDR1 SGHNT, CDR2 YENEEA. Trimming removed 5 bases from V and 2 bases from J, with 7 bases in between. The CDR3 loop spans 14 amino acids. The CDR3 is CASSRTAGANVLTF. In nucleotides, the CDR3 is TGTGCCAGCAGCAGGACAGCTGGGGCCAACGTCCTGACTTTC. Complete variable domain (other parts from reference TRBV11-3 and TRBJ2-6): EAGVVQSPRYKIIEKKQPVAFWCNPISGHNTLYWYLQNLGQGPELLIRYENEEAVDDSQLPKDRFSAERLKGVDSTLKIQPAELGDSAVYLCASSRTAGANVLTFGAGSRLTVL.

Regarding this clone: Germline is not matched at one junction end, which may reflect a read error. The genes are TRBV5-1 and TRBJ2-3, with 7 bases aligning to TRBD2. The CDR3 covers 13 residues. CDR1 and CDR2 (germline): SGHRS, YFSETQ. The CDR3 coding sequence is TGCGCCAGCAGGTTGGGCGGGGGAAATACGCAGTATTTT. It specifies CASRLGGGNTQYF. The full variable domain, its missing parts supplied by reference TRBV5-1 and TRBJ2-3, is KAGVTQTPRYLIKTRGQQVTLSCSPISGHRSVSWYQQTPGQGLQFLFEYFSETQRNKGNFPGRFSGRQFSNSRSEMNVSTLELGDSALYLCASRLGGGNTQYFGPGTRLTVL.

The chain is built from TRBV6-5 and TRBJ1-2; D unresolved. Germline V gene data show CDR1 as MNHEY and CDR2 as SVGAGI. This CDR3 has 11 amino acids. V was cut by 6 bases and J by 8 bases, with 10 bases left in between. The CDR3 DNA follows: TGTGCCAGCAGGGGTCCGGGGGGCTACACCTTC. The encoded protein is CASRGPGGYTF.

The chain recombines TRBV15 with TRBJ2-7, with TRBD1 matching over 9 bases. The CDR3 is 16 residues long. V was pared by 2 bases and J by 3 bases, with 8 bases of the junction left unmatched. Germline CDR1 LNHNV, CDR2 YYDKDF (reference sequence). CDR3 region: CATSRKTGQGNYEQYF. In DNA form, the CDR3 reads TGTGCCACCAGCAGAAAAACGGGACAGGGTAACTACGAGCAGTACTTC.